This passage covers 15 T cell receptor beta chains from one sample sequenced in a study of T-cell memory formation after mild COVID-19. Via MiXCR, TCRdb re-called the 5' RACE reads, giving one row per CDR3 protein. The sample has around 320,000 distinct CDR3 sequences; more than 13% are singletons. The sequencing sample was made of PBMCs or a T cell subset sorted from them (not recorded which). Receptor source: a man younger than 30 who had mild COVID-19 (a few samples of this study predate the infection). Cell type and time point are not known.

The chain couples TRBV19 to TRBJ2-1; 7 positions match TRBD1. From germline, CDR1 is LNHDA and CDR2 SQIVND (reference sequence). The CDR3 length is 14 residues. V dropped 7 bases and J dropped 2; count of bases not matched to a gene: 5. CDR3 nucleotides: TGTGCCAGTAACCCAACAGGGGCCTACAATGAGCAGTTCTTC. Its protein product is CASNPTGAYNEQFF.

In this sample, this clonotype turned up a few times. The chain links TRBV2 to TRBJ2-5, with D tentatively TRBD2 (5 bases). The CDR3 is made up of 14 amino acids. The V gene lost 3 bases and the J gene lost 1 base, with 9 bases spanning the gap. Germline V CDR1 and CDR2: SNHLY, FYNNEI. CDR3 nucleotide sequence: TGTGCCAGCAGTGAGGACTTCGCCCAAGAGACCCAGTACTTC. It is translated as CASSEDFAQETQYF. Supplemented by reference TRBV2 and TRBJ2-5, the full variable domain reads EPEVTQTPSHQVTQMGQEVILRCVPISNHLYFYWYRQILGQKVEFLVSFYNNEISEKSEIFDDQFSVERPDGSNFTLKIRSTKLEDSAMYFCASSEDFAQETQYFGPGTRLLVL.

The rearrangement links TRBV5-5 to TRBJ1-5; no clear D. The V gene's germline CDR1 is SGHKS and CDR2 YYEKEE (reference sequence). The CDR3 is 15 residues long. Deletions cut 6 bases from V and 5 bases from J, with 18 bases between. CDR3 bases: TGTGCCAGCACCCTTAGGGAGGGTGTAGATCAGCCCCAGCATTTT. Translated: CASTLREGVDQPQHF.

The V call is TRBV12-3 or TRBV12-4, the J call TRBJ1-6; D unclear. V gave up 1 base and J gave up 7 bases, with 14 bases separating them. The CDR3 length is 16 residues. CDR3 sequence reads: CASSLGQPWMNSPLHF. In nucleotides, the CDR3 is TGTGCCAGCAGTTTAGGTCAGCCCTGGATGAATTCACCCCTCCACTTT.

V usage is TRBV12-3 or TRBV12-4 and J usage is TRBJ1-1; no definite D call. V lost 3 bases to trimming and J lost 4 bases, with 9 bases between them. This CDR3 is built from 13 residues. As DNA, the CDR3 is TGTGCCAGCAGTTTGAGCATTGTCACTGAAGCTTTCTTT. Protein sequence: CASSLSIVTEAFF.

The chain links TRBV20-1 to TRBJ1-2; weak D call: TRBD1 (6 bases). The CDR3 length is 13 residues. V shed 4 bases and J shed 2 bases, with 11 bases lying between them. CDR1 and CDR2 (germline): DFQATT, SNEGSKA (reference sequence). In nucleotides, the CDR3 is TGCAGTGCTATTCCAACAGGGAACTATGGCTACACCTTC. This gives the protein CSAIPTGNYGYTF.

The V call is TRBV20-1, the J call TRBJ1-2; unclear D gene. Germline V gene lookup returns CDR1 DFQATT and CDR2 SNEGSKA (reference sequence). The CDR3 is made up of 12 amino acids. The ends were cut back, 6 bases at V and 0 bases at J, with 8 bases in the middle. The DNA for the CDR3 is TGCAGTGCAATGATACCTAACTATGGCTACACCTTC. As protein: CSAMIPNYGYTF.

The chain joins TRBV29-1 to TRBJ2-5; TRBD2 agrees at 8 bases. CDR3 length equals 13 residues. Trimming took 6 bases from V and 5 from J; bases not matched to a gene: 8. Germline V gives CDR1 SQVTM, CDR2 ANQGSEA. The CDR3 sequence: CSVTGGGAETQYF. The CDR3 DNA is TGCAGCGTCACCGGGGGGGGAGCGGAGACCCAGTACTTC.

Only a few counts were recorded for this clonotype. This rearrangement joins TRBV6-1 to TRBJ2-4; 7 nucleotides agree with TRBD1. In germline, CDR1 is MNHNS, CDR2 SASEGT. Unmatched junction bases numbered 4, after V lost 7 bases and J lost 7 bases. The CDR3 has 12 residues. The CDR3 spells CASTPQGNIQYF. The CDR3 nucleotides read TGTGCCAGCACTCCACAGGGGAACATTCAGTACTTC.

This clonotype was recorded a few times. The rearrangement links TRBV5-1 to TRBJ2-3, with D perhaps TRBD1 (6 bases). V was shortened by 4 bases and J by 1 base, with 10 bases between the two germline ends. The germline gives CDR1 SGHRS, CDR2 YFSETQ. This CDR3 is 14 amino acids long. In DNA form, the CDR3 reads TGCGCCAGCAGCACAGGGCTGGGCACAGATACGCAGTATTTT. The encoded protein is CASSTGLGTDTQYF.

This chain uses TRBV20-1 with TRBJ1-2; D not certain. The CDR3 is 14 amino acids. V was cut by 3 bases and J by 3 bases, with 14 bases left in between. From germline, CDR1 is DFQATT and CDR2 SNEGSKA (reference sequence). The CDR3 DNA follows: TGCAGTGCTAGGCGGCAGGCCTTCGACTATGGCTACACCTTC. Protein product: CSARRQAFDYGYTF.

The chain uses TRBV6-5 and TRBJ1-6; D call uncertain. Germline loops: CDR1 MNHEY, CDR2 SVGAGI. The length of the CDR3 is 15 residues. Trimming pared 1 base from V and 10 bases from J, leaving 14 bases between. CDR3 in amino acids: CASSYWSDGESPLHF. Written as DNA, the CDR3 is TGTGCCAGCAGTTACTGGTCGGACGGCGAGTCACCCCTCCACTTT.

This rearrangement joins TRBV28 to TRBJ1-6; maybe TRBD1 (5 bases). This CDR3 comprises 14 residues. CDR1 and CDR2 (germline): MDHEN, SYDVKM. The V and J ends lost 5 bases and 2 bases respectively, with 7 bases between them. Here the CDR3 reads CASSRQTYNSPLHF. The CDR3 DNA reads as TGTGCCAGCAGTAGACAGACCTATAATTCACCCCTCCACTTT.

The genes are TRBV6-2 or TRBV6-3 and TRBJ2-5; D may be TRBD1 or TRBD2 (5 bases each). V gave up 6 bases and J gave up 5 bases, with 16 bases separating them. Germline loops: CDR1 MNHEY, CDR2 SVGEGT. This CDR3 is 14 amino acids long. Here the CDR3 reads CASSGTLQKETQYF. The CDR3 region has the DNA TGTGCCAGCAGCGGGACCCTACAAAAGGAGACCCAGTACTTC.

The chain has TRBV9 and TRBJ1-1, with 8 bases matching TRBD1. Per the germline V gene, CDR1 is SGDLS and CDR2 is YYNGEE. There are 15 residues in the CDR3. Germline trimming cut 3 bases from V and 4 bases from J; bases unmatched to any gene: 8. The CDR3 sequence: CASSASGGGFTEAFF. In DNA form, the CDR3 reads TGTGCCAGCAGCGCCTCAGGGGGCGGCTTCACTGAAGCTTTCTTT.